This T cell receptor beta chain was recovered during a study of T cells after yellow fever vaccination (dated by TCRdb to about 2019). Broadly, across the study: The SMART-Seq v4 Ultra Low Input RNA kit was used to prepare libraries from fractions with low cell numbers. Two healthy male donors, one aged 18 to 30 and one aged 30 to 39 years, were included in the cohort. Blood was drawn at multiple timepoints before and after primary and secondary immunization, with bulk PBMC replicates and cell subsets isolated. To follow T-cell clones before and after both primary and booster YFV17D yellow fever vaccination, bulk TCR alpha and beta repertoires underwent longitudinal sequencing. The paper as a whole reports these results and caveats: Because the study included only a couple of donors, the extent to which the findings can be generalized is limited. After the booster, most clones that had expanded after primary vaccination were detected again (almost 97% of CD4 and around nine tenths of CD8), suggesting broad maintenance of memory. A small share of clonotypes was detected in both CD4 and CD8 compartments, with the overlap likely arising from convergent recombination. Compared with the primary T-cell response, the secondary T-cell response was weaker but faster, peaking on day 5 rather than day 15. Because abundant contaminating clonotypes from the bulk population could be contained in FACS-sorted repertoires, computational filtering was required.

This clonotype was observed a few times. Its target antigen remains unknown. No much larger clonotype is one base removed from it; base qualities were not supplied. In the paper's terms, the treatment or condition label means: live attenuated yellow fever vaccine strain. PBMCs were isolated from peripheral blood using a standard Ficoll-Paque protocol. Dynabeads CD4 and CD8 positive selection kits were used to isolate the CD4 and CD8 T-cell fractions. TriZol was used to extract RNA from bulk PBMCs, from CD4 and CD8 fractions, and from dextramer-positive and dextramer-negative fractions. TCRdb lists the instrument as Illumina NovaSeq 6000. TCR cDNA was synthesized by 5'RACE template switching, through which a universal primer site and unique molecular identifiers were introduced. cDNA synthesis was primed from both the TCR alpha and TCR beta constant segments. Library amplification used two PCR steps, and the second PCR step added sample barcodes and sequencing adapters. Libraries were sequenced on Illumina HiSeq 2500 (2x100 bp) or NovaSeq (2x150 bp). Processing in the source paper ran as follows. MIGEC handled demultiplexing of reads and collapsing into UMI consensus sequences, while MiXCR performed V(D)J alignment. Using edgeR on replicate PBMC samples, clonotypes were called vaccine-responding if FDR was below 0.01 and the log2 fold change was above 5 up to day 15. Each bulk clonotype was labeled CD4 or CD8 based on which sequenced repertoire, CD4 or CD8, contained the clonotype at higher abundance. Starting from the raw public reads, TCRdb applied fastp trimming at Q25, assembled clones with MiXCR and retained in-frame beta chains. Under each unique CDR3 protein, matching rows form one entry showing the most common genes and DNA. The V and J calls, along with clone size, are taken from TCRdb and not from the paper's own processing. Counted in this sample were 95,000 to 150,000 distinct CDR3 sequences; roughly 10% of them appeared once. About 40% of the sample is taken by the ten largest.

CDR3 length: 13 amino acids, cysteine to phenylalanine. Just CDR3 DNA is preserved here, 39 bases in frame from base 1. Trimming takes 0 bases from V and 2 bases from J, and the germline ends sit 3 bases apart. Looking up the germline V gene yields CDR1 SGHAT and CDR2 FQNNGV. The chain links TRBV11-2 with TRBJ2-3; no D gene call is confident. This clonotype was obtained from a young man who received the YFV17D yellow fever vaccine. Sequences were derived from CD8+ T cells sorted from PBMCs, sampled on the day of the yellow fever booster vaccination. In nucleotides, the sequence is TGTGCCAGCAGCTTAGACTACACAGATACGCAGTATTTT. Protein translation: CASSLDYTDTQYF. With all but the CDR3 taken from the reference TRBV11-2 and TRBJ2-3 genes, the full variable domain is: EAGVAQSPRYKIIEKRQSVAFWCNPISGHATLYWYQQILGQGPKLLIQFQNNGVVDDSQLPKDRFSAERLKGVDSTLKIQPAKLEDSAVYLCASSLDYTDTQYFGPGTRLTVL.